Listed below are T cell receptor beta chains from one sample, sequenced in a study of blood T cell repertoires in COVID-19. The table came from immunoSEQ multiplex PCR; TCRdb's copy has only in-frame clones and leaves some out. The table includes almost 200,000 clones, roughly nine tenths detected once. The sequenced material came from peripheral blood. These receptors were collected from a woman in her seventies with acute or convalescent COVID-19. CDR3s leave out the opening cysteine and the closing phenylalanine or tryptophan.

V,J,CDR3
TRBV6-1,TRBJ2-1,ASSDPSGEGYNEQF
TRBV6-6,TRBJ1-1,ASSYPGQGGTEAF
TRBV18,TRBJ2-1,ASSPDRNEQF
TRBV5-1,TRBJ2-3,ASSLAWTSGGMDDTQY
TRBV7-9,TRBJ1-2,ASSSWTGGNYGYT
TRBV7-3,TRBJ2-3,ASSPRQGAPDTQY
TRBV6-5,TRBJ2-3,ASRQVTDTQY
TRBV24-1,TRBJ1-6,ATSEGTVGSPLH
TRBV6-6,TRBJ1-6,ASSREGPNSPLH
TRBV24-1,TRBJ1-2,ATSDPRQGAQHGYT
TRBV3-1/TRBV3-2,TRBJ2-2,ASSQGLGRSAGKLF
TRBV7-8,TRBJ1-6,ASSLGGDSPLH
TRBV7-2,TRBJ1-2,ASSLATAAGRYGYT
TRBV7-8,TRBJ1-4,ASSGGTGEKLF
TRBV18,TRBJ2-7,ASSPLAGGFSYEQY
TRBV20-1,TRBJ2-2,SASYLPGLAGGANTGELF
TRBV28,TRBJ1-5,ASKGQPNQPQH
TRBV5-1,TRBJ2-7,ASSLGWRSSYEQY
TRBV18,TRBJ2-2,ASSLGQGNTGELF
TRBV18,TRBJ2-5,ASSPGYQETQY
TRBV3-1/TRBV3-2,TRBJ2-7,ASSQASLAGVKITSYEQY
TRBV4-1,TRBJ2-4,ASSQATKNIQY
TRBV3-1/TRBV3-2,TRBJ2-5,ASSPTRVRETQY
TRBV7-3,TRBJ1-1,ASSLGQANTEAF
TRBV18,TRBJ2-2,ASSPLSQRNTGELF
TRBV19,TRBJ2-6,ASSIPQGAGANVLT
TRBV2,TRBJ1-5,ASSSPGQYSNQPQH
TRBV29-1,TRBJ2-5,SARPGAGEETQY
TRBV25-1,TRBJ2-7,ASHSSFSYEQY
TRBV6-1,TRBJ1-3,ASSEARSLRGNTIY
TRBV11-2,TRBJ2-1,ASSLDGSPEF
TRBV14,TRBJ2-7,ASSQVRTSGSYEQY
TRBV10-1,TRBJ1-3,ASRPGQGTGNTIY
TRBV21-1,TRBJ1-5,ASSSRTGGSCNQPQH
TRBV12-3/TRBV12-4,TRBJ1-4,AIKNQGDEKLF
TRBV5-1,TRBJ1-1,ASSWTGFEDTEAF
TRBV18,TRBJ1-3,ASSPTTAWTGRESGNTIY
TRBV5-4,TRBJ2-7,ASSLDAGRYYEQY
TRBV9,TRBJ2-7,ASSPRHLRDEQY
TRBV7-2,TRBJ1-2,ASSLGTGGAYGYT
TRBV7-2,TRBJ2-5,ASSTRDQETQY
TRBV3-1/TRBV3-2,TRBJ1-1,ASSLYGQGSEAF